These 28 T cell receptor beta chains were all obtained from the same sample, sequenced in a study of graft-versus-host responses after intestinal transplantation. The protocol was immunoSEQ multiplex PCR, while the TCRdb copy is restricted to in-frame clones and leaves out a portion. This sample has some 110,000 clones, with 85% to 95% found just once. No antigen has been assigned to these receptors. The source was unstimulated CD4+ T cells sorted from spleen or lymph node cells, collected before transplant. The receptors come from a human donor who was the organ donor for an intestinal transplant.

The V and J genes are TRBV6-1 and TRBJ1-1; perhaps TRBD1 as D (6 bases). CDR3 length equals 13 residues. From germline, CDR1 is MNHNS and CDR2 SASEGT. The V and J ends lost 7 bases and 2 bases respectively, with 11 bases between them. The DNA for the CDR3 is TGTGCCAGCAATAGACAGGAAAACACTGAAGCTTTCTTT. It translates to CASNRQENTEAFF.

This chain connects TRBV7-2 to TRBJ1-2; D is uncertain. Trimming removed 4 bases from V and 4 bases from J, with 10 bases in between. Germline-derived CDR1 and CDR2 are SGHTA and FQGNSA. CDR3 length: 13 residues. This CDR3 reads CASSSRTGYGYTF. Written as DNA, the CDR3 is TGTGCCAGCAGCTCACGGACGGGCTATGGCTACACCTTC.

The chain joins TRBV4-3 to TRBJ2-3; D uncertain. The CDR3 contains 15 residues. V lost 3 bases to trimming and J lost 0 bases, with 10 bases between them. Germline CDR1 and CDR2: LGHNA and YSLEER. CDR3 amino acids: CASSQGYTSTDTQYF. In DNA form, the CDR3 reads TGCGCCAGCAGCCAGGGGTACACTAGCACAGATACGCAGTATTTT.

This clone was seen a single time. The CDR3 sequence: CASTIQEEGYTF. The CDR3 DNA sequence: TGTGCCAGCACTATTCAGGAGGAGGGCTACACCTTC. The chain uses TRBV28 and TRBJ1-2; D remains unclear. Trimming removed 7 bases from V and 8 bases from J, with 14 bases in between. Germline CDR1 MDHEN, CDR2 SYDVKM. The CDR3 is 12 amino acids.

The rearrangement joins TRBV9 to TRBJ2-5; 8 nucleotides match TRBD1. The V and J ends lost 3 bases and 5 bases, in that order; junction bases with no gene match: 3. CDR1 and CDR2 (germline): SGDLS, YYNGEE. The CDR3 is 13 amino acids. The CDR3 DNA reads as TGTGCCAGCAGCGCGAGACAGGGGGAGACCCAGTACTTC. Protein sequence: CASSARQGETQYF. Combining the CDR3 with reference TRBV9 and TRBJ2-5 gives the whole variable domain DSGVTQTPKHLITATGQRVTLRCSPRSGDLSVYWYQQSLDQGLQFLIQYYNGEERAKGNILERFSAQQFPDLHSELNLSSLELGDSALYFCASSARQGETQYFGPGTRLLVL.

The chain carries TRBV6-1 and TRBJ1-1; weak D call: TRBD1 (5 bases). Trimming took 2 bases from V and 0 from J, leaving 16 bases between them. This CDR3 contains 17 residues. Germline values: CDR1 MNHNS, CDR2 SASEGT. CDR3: CASSERRPGRMNTEAFF. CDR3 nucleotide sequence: TGTGCCAGCAGTGAAAGGCGACCGGGACGGATGAACACTGAAGCTTTCTTT.

The CDR3 reads CASSYSGREDEKLFF. For the CDR3, the DNA is TGTGCCAGCAGTTACTCGGGCAGGGAAGATGAAAAACTGTTTTTT. The chain couples TRBV6-5 to TRBJ1-4; tentatively, D is TRBD1 (5 bases). V dropped 0 bases and J dropped 6 bases, with 11 bases sitting between them. The CDR3 is 15 residues long. The germline V gene encodes CDR1 MNHEY and CDR2 SVGAGI.

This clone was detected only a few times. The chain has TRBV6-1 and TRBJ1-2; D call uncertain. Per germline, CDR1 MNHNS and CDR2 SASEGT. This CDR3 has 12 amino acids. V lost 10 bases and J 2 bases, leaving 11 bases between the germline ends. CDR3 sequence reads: CATTIRNYGYTF. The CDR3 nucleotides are TGTGCCACCACCATACGCAACTATGGCTACACCTTC.

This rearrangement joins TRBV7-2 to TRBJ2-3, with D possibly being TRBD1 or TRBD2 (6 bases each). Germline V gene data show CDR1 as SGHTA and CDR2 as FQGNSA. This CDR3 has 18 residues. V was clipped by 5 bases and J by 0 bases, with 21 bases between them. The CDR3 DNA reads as TGTGCCAGCAGCCCTGGGGGGCTAGCGTTTCCTAGCACAGATACGCAGTATTTT. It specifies CASSPGGLAFPSTDTQYF. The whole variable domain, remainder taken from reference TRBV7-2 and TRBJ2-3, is GAGVSQSPSNKVTEKGKDVELRCDPISGHTALYWYRQSLGQGLEFLIYFQGNSAPDKSGLPSDRFSAERTGGSVSTLTIQRTQQEDSAVYLCASSPGGLAFPSTDTQYFGPGTRLTVL.

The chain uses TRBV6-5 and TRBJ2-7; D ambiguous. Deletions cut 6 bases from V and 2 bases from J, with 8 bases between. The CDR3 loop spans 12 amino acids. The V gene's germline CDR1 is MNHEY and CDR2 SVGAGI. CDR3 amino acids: CASRHPTYEQYF. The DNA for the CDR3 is TGTGCCAGCAGGCACCCCACCTACGAGCAGTACTTC.

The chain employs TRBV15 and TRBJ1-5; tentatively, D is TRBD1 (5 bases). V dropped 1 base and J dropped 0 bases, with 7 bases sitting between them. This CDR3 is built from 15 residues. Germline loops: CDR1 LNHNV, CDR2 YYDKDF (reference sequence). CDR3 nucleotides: TGTGCCACCAGCAGAGGGGGGGATAGCAATCAGCCCCAGCATTTT. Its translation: CATSRGGDSNQPQHF.

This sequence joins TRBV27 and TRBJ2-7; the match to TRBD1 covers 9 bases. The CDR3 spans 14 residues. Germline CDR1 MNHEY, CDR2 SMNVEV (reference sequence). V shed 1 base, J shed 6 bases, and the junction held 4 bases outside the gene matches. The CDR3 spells CASSLFKTGGEQYF. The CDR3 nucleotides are TGTGCCAGCAGTTTATTCAAGACAGGGGGCGAGCAGTACTTC.

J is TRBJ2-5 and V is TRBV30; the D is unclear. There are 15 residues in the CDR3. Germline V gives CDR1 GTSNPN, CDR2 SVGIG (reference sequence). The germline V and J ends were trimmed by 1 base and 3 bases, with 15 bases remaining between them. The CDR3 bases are TGTGCCTGGAGTGCCTCCCGGAAGAGAGAAGAGACCCAGTACTTC. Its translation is CAWSASRKREETQYF.

The CDR3 coding sequence is TGCGCCAGCAGCGCCGGGACAGGGGTCCACGAGCAGTACTTC. Its protein is CASSAGTGVHEQYF. The rearrangement uses TRBV5-1 and TRBJ2-7, with 10 nucleotides matching TRBD1. Germline CDR1 SGHRS, CDR2 YFSETQ. J lost 5 bases, V lost 4 bases, and 6 bases had no gene match. This CDR3 is built from 14 residues.

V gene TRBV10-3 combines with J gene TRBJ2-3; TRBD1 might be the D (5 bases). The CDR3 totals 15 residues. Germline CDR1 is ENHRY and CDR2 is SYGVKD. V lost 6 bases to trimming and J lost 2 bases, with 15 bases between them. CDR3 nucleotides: TGTGCCATCAGACTGGGTTTCAGGGACACAGATACGCAGTATTTT. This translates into CAIRLGFRDTDTQYF.

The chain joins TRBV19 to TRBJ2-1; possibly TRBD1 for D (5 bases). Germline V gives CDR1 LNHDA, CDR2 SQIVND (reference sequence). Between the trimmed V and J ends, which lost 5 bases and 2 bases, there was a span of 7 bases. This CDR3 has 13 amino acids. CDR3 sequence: CASSQGPYNEQFF. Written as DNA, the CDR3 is TGTGCCAGTAGTCAGGGCCCCTACAATGAGCAGTTCTTC.

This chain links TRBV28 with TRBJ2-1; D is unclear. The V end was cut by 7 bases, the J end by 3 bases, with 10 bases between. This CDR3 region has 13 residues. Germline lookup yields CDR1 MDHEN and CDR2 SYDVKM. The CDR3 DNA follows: TGTGCCAGCACAGCAGCGAACTACAATGAGCAGTTCTTC. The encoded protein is CASTAANYNEQFF.

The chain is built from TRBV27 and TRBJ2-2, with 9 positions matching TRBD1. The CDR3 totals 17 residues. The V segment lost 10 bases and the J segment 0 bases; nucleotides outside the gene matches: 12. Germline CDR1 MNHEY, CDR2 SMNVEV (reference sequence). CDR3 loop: CATLPGQGYANTGELFF. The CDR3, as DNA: TGTGCCACCTTACCGGGACAGGGTTACGCGAACACCGGGGAGCTGTTTTTT.

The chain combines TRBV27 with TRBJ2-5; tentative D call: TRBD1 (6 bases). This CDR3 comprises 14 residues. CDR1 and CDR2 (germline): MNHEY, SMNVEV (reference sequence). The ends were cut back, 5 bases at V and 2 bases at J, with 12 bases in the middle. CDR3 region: CASSNRVGQETQYF. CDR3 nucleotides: TGTGCCAGCAGTAACAGGGTTGGGCAAGAGACCCAGTACTTC.

The CDR3 reads CASRKDRNTYEQYF. CDR3 sequence (DNA): TGTGCCAGCAGAAAGGACAGGAACACCTACGAGCAGTACTTC. The chain combines TRBV2 with TRBJ2-7, with 7 bases aligning to TRBD1. Germline V lookup: CDR1 SNHLY, CDR2 FYNNEI. V was clipped by 6 bases and J by 2 bases; unmatched bases: 7. CDR3 length: 14 residues.

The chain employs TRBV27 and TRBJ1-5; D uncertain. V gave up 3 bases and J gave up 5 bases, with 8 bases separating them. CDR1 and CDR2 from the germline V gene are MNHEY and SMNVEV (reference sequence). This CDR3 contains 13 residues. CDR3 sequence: CASSLAGDQPQHF. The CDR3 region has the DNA TGTGCCAGCAGTTTGGCAGGTGATCAGCCCCAGCATTTT.

This CDR3 reads CAWSVQDRGNEQFF. The CDR3 nucleotides are TGTGCCTGGAGTGTACAGGACAGGGGCAATGAGCAGTTCTTC. The chain employs TRBV30 and TRBJ2-1; 9 positions agree with TRBD1. With V trimmed by 0 bases and J by 6 bases, 3 bases remained unmatched. The CDR3 totals 14 residues. The germline gives CDR1 GTSNPN, CDR2 SVGIG (reference sequence).

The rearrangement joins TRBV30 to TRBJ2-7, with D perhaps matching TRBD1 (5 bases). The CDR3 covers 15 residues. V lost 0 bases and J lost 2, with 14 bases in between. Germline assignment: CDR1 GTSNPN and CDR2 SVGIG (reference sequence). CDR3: CAWSVRAGKPYEQYF. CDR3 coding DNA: TGTGCCTGGAGTGTAAGGGCAGGGAAACCCTACGAGCAGTACTTC. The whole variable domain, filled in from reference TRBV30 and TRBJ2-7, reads SQTIHQWPATLVQPVGSPLSLECTVEGTSNPNLYWYRQAAGRGLQLLFYSVGIGQISSEVPQNLSASRPQDRQFILSSKKLLLSDSGFYLCAWSVRAGKPYEQYFGPGTRLTVT.

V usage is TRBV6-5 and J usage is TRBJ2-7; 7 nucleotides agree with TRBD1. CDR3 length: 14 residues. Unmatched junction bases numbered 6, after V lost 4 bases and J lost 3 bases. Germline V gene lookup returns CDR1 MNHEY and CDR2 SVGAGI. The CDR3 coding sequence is TGTGCCAGCAGTTTTATCCGGGACAGCTACGAGCAGTACTTC. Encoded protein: CASSFIRDSYEQYF.

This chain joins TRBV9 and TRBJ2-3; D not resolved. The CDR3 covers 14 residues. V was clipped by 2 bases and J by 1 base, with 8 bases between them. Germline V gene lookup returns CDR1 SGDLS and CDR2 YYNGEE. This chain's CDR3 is CASSVSWGTDTQYF. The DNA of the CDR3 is TGTGCCAGCAGCGTGAGCTGGGGCACAGATACGCAGTATTTT.

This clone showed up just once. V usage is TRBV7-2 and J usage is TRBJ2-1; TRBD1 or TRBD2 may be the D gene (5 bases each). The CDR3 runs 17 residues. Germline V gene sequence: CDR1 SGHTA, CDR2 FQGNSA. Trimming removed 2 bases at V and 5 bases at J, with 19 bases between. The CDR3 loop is CASSLSGPQGPNNEQFF. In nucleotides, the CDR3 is TGTGCCAGCAGCTTAAGTGGACCCCAGGGACCCAACAATGAGCAGTTCTTC.

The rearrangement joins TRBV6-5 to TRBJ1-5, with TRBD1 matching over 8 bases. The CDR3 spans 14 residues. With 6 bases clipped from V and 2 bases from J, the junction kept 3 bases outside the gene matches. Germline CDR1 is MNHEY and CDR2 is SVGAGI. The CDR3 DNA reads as TGTGCCAGCAGGGGACAGGAAGGCAATCAGCCCCAGCATTTT. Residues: CASRGQEGNQPQHF.

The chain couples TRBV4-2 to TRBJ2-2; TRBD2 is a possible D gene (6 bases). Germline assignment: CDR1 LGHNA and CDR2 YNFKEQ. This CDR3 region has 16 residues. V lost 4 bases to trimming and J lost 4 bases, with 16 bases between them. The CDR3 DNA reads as TGTGCCAGCAGCCTTGGGTTAGCGGAGGGCACCGGGGAGCTGTTTTTT. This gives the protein CASSLGLAEGTGELFF.